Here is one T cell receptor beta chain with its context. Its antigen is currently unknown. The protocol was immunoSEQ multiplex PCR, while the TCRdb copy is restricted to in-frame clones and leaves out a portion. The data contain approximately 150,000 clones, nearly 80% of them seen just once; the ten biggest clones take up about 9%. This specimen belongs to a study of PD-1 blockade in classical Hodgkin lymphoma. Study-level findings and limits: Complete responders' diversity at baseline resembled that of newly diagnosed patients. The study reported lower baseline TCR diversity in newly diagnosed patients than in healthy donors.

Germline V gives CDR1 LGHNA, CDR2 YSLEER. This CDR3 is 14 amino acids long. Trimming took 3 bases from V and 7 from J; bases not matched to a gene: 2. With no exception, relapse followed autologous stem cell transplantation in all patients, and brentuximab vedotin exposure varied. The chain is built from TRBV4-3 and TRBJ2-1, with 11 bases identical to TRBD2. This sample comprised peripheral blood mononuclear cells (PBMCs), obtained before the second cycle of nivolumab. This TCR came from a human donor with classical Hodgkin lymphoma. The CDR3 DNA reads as TGCGCCAGCAGCCACGGGACTAGCGGAAATGAGCAGTTCTTC. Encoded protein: CASSHGTSGNEQFF.